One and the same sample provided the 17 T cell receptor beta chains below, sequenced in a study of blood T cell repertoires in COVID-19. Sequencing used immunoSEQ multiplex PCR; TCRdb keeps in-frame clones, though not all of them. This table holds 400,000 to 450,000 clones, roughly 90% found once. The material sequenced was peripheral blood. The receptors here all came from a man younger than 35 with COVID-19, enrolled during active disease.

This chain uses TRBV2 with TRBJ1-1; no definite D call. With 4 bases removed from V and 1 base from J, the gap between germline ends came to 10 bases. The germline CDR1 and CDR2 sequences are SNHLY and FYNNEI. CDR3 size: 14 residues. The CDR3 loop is CASSGANRNTEAFF. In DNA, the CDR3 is TGTGCCAGCAGTGGGGCGAACAGGAACACTGAAGCTTTCTTT.

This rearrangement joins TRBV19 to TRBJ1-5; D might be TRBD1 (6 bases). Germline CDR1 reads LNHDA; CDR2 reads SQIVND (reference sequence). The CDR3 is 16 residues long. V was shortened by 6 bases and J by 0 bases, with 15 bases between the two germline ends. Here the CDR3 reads CASSLRGDTSNQPQHF. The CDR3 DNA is TGTGCCAGTAGCCTCAGGGGCGACACTAGCAATCAGCCCCAGCATTTT. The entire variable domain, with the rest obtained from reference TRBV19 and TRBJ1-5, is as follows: DGGITQSPKYLFRKEGQNVTLSCEQNLNHDAMYWYRQDPGQGLRLIYYSQIVNDFQKGDIAEGYSVSREKKESFPLTVTSAQKNPTAFYLCASSLRGDTSNQPQHFGDGTRLSIL.

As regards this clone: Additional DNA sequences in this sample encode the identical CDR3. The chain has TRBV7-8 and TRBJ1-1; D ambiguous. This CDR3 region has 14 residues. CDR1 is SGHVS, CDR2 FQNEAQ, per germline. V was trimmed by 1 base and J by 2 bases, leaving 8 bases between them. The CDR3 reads CASSLGAGNTEAFF. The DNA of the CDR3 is TGTGCCAGCAGCTTAGGAGCCGGTAACACTGAAGCTTTCTTT.

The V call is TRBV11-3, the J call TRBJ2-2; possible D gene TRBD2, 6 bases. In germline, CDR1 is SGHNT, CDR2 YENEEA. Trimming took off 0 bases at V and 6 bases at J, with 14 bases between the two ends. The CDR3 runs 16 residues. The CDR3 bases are TGTGCCAGCAGCTTAGAGTTGGGGGGAGATGCCGGGGAGCTGTTTTTT. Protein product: CASSLELGGDAGELFF.

In nucleotides, the CDR3 is TGTGCCAGCAGTTTCCAGGGCACCAATCAGCCCCAGCATTTT. Translating gives CASSFQGTNQPQHF. This sequence joins TRBV27 and TRBJ1-5, with a possible D match to TRBD1 (5 bases). From germline, CDR1 is MNHEY and CDR2 SMNVEV (reference sequence). Deletions cut 3 bases from V and 3 bases from J, with 9 bases between. This CDR3 has 14 residues.

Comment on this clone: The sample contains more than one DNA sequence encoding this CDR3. This CDR3 reads CATSDAGGRYNEQFF. The CDR3, as DNA: TGTGCCACCAGCGATGCCGGGGGGAGATACAATGAGCAGTTCTTC. V gene TRBV24-1 combines with J gene TRBJ2-1; 7 bases align to TRBD2. The CDR3 runs to 15 residues. CDR1 and CDR2 from the germline V gene are KGHDR and SFDVKD. The junction had 9 bases not matched to a gene; V was cut back by 7 bases and J by 4 bases.

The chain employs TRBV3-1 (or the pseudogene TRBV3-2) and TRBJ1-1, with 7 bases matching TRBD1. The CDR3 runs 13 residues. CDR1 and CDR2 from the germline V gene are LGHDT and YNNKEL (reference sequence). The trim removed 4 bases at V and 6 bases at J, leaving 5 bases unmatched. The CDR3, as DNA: TGTGCCAGCAGCCCTTGGACAGGTGCTGAAGCTTTCTTT. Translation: CASSPWTGAEAFF.

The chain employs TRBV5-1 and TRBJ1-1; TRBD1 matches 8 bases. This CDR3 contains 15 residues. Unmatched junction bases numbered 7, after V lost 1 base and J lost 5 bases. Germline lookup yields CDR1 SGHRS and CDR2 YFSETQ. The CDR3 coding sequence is TGCGCCAGCAGCTTGCAGGGGGCAGGGGATACTGAAGCTTTCTTT. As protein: CASSLQGAGDTEAFF.

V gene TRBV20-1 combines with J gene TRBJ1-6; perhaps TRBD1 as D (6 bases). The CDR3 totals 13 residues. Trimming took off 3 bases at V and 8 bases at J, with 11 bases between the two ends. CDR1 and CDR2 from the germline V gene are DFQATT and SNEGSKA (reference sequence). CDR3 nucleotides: TGCAGTGCTAGTACCAACAGGGATTCACCCCTCCACTTT. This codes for CSASTNRDSPLHF.

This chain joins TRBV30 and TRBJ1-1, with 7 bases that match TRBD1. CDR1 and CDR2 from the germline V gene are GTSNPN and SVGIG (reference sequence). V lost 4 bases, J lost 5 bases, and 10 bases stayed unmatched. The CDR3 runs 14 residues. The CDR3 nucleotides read TGTGCCTGGAAAGAGACAGGGAGGACGACTGAAGCTTTCTTT. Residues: CAWKETGRTTEAFF.

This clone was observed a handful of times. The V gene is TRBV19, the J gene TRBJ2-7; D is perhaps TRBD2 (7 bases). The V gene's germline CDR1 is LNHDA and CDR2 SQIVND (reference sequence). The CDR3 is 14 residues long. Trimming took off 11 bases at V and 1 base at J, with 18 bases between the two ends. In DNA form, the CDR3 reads TGTGCCGACTGGGGGGCGGGGGAGTCCTACGAGCAGTACTTC. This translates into CADWGAGESYEQYF.

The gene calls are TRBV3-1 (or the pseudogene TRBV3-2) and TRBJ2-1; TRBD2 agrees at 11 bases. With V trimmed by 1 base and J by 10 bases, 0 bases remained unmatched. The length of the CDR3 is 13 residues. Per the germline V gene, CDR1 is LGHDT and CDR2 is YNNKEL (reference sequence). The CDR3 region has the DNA TGTGCCAGCAGCCAAGGGACTAGCGGGGAGCAGTTCTTC. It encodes CASSQGTSGEQFF.

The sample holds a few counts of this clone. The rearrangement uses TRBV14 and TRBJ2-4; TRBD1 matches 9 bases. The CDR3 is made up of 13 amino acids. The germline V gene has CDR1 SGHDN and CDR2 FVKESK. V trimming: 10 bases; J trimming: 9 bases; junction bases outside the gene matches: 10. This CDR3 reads CATSRDRVGIQYF. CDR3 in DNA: TGTGCCACCTCCCGGGACAGGGTGGGCATTCAGTACTTC.

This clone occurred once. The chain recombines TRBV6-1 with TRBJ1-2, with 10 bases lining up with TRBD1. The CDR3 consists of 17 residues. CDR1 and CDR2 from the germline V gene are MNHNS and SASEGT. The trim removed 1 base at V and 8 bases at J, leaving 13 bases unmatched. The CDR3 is CASSEVYPGQGTGGYTF. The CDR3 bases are TGTGCCAGCAGTGAAGTGTATCCGGGACAGGGGACGGGCGGCTACACCTTC.

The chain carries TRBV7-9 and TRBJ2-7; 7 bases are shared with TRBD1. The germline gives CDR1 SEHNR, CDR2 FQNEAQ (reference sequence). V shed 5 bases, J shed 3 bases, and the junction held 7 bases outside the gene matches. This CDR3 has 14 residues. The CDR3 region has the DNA TGTGCCAGCAGCCCCCCGGACAGGTACTACGAGCAGTACTTC. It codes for CASSPPDRYYEQYF.

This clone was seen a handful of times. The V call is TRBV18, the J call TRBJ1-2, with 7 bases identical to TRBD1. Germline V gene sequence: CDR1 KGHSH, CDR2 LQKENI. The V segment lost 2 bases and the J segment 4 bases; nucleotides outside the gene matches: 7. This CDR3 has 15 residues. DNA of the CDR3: TGTGCCAGCTCACCAGAGACAGGGTTCAGCTATGGCTACACCTTC. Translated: CASSPETGFSYGYTF.

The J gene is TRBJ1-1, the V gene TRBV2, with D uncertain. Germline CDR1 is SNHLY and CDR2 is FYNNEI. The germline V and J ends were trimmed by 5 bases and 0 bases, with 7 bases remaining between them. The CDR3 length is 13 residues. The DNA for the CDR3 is TGTGCCAGCAGTATAGACATGAACACTGAAGCTTTCTTT. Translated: CASSIDMNTEAFF.